This is a list of T cell receptor beta chains from one sample in a study of T cells in Graves' hyperthyroidism and ophthalmopathy. TCRdb fed the multiplex PCR reads into MiXCR, producing one record per CDR3 protein. This sample carries around 200,000 distinct CDR3 sequences, approximately 15% of them seen once, and the ten largest clones take 25% to 35%. What was sequenced was blood. Receptor source: a woman in her forties or fifties with Graves' hyperthyroidism. CDR3s include the opening cysteine and the closing phenylalanine or tryptophan. A D gene is named only where the DNA matches it firmly. Only some rows state a clone size, as once, few, many or a class for expanded clones.

clone_size,j_call,v_call,d_call,cdr3_aa,cdr3_nt
-,TRBJ2-4,TRBV18,-,CASSSGGSRQNIQYF,TGTGCCAGCTCATCCGGGGGCAGCCGGCAAAACATTCAGTACTTC
-,TRBJ1-6,TRBV6-1,-,CASRTGSYNSPLHF,TGTGCCAGCAGAACAGGGTCCTATAATTCACCCCTCCACTTT
many,TRBJ2-7,TRBV3-1,-,CASSQDHYEQYF,TGTGCCAGCAGCCAAGACCATTACGAGCAGTACTTC
many,TRBJ1-2,TRBV29-1,TRBD1,CSVGLVDGQGGYTF,TGCAGCGTTGGATTGGTAGACGGACAGGGAGGCTACACCTTC
many,TRBJ2-5,TRBV14,-,CASSLRTSQETQYF,TGTGCCAGCAGCCTTAGGACGAGCCAAGAGACCCAGTACTTC
many,TRBJ2-1,TRBV18,-,CASSTYVNNEQFF,TGTGCCAGCTCAACCTATGTAAACAATGAGCAGTTCTTC
many,TRBJ2-1,TRBV24-1,-,CATREAGDNEQFF,TGTGCCACCAGGGAAGCAGGGGACAATGAGCAGTTCTTC
few,TRBJ1-4,TRBV7-8,TRBD1,CASSLVWGQGKNEKLFF,TGTGCCAGCAGCTTAGTCTGGGGACAGGGCAAAAATGAAAAACTGTTTTTT
many,TRBJ2-3,TRBV7-2,TRBD2,CASSLAFSGGTDTQYF,TGTGCCAGCAGCTTAGCATTTAGCGGGGGTACAGATACGCAGTATTTT
many,TRBJ1-4,TRBV9,-,CASSVFGDEKLFF,TGTGCCAGCAGCGTTTTCGGGGATGAAAAACTGTTTTTT
few,TRBJ2-7,TRBV20-1,-,CSARGGTTPYEQYF,TGCAGTGCTAGAGGAGGGACAACCCCGTACGAGCAGTACTTC
few,TRBJ1-5,TRBV19,-,CASTPFGAGNQPQHF,TGTGCCAGTACCCCCTTCGGGGCAGGTAATCAGCCCCAGCATTTT
many,TRBJ2-5,TRBV14,-,CASSQDNLGAETQYF,TGTGCCAGCAGCCAAGATAACCTCGGAGCAGAGACCCAGTACTTC
once,TRBJ1-6,TRBV2,TRBD1,CASRAGQGVNSPLHF,TGTGCCAGCAGGGCAGGACAGGGCGTTAATTCACCCCTCCACTTT
many,TRBJ1-2,TRBV6-2/TRBV6-3,-,CASRETVGHGYTF,TGTGCCAGCAGGGAGACAGTGGGGCATGGCTACACCTTC
-,TRBJ1-4,TRBV2,TRBD1,CASRGTGSEKLFF,TGTGCCAGCAGGGGGACAGGGAGTGAAAAACTGTTTTTT
few,TRBJ2-7,TRBV3-1,TRBD1,CASSQMTGQGTVASYEQYF,TGTGCCAGCAGCCAGATGACCGGACAGGGCACTGTTGCCTCCTACGAGCAGTACTTC
few,TRBJ1-2,TRBV28,-,CASSLLRGVGGYTF,TGTGCCAGCAGTCTGTTAAGAGGGGTAGGAGGCTACACCTTC
many,TRBJ2-1,TRBV5-5,-,CASSLPPPGNEQFF,TGTGCCAGCAGCTTGCCCCCCCCAGGGAATGAGCAGTTCTTC
many,TRBJ2-3,TRBV12-5,TRBD2,CASGLDNTLAGGLNTQYF,TGTGCTAGTGGTTTGGACAACACGCTAGCGGGGGGGCTAAATACGCAGTATTTT
-,TRBJ2-7,TRBV11-2,-,CASSHGVDWGYEQYF,TGTGCCAGCAGCCACGGTGTGGATTGGGGCTACGAGCAGTACTTC
-,TRBJ2-3,TRBV7-2,-,CASSLGQGRTTDTQYF,TGTGCCAGCAGCTTAGGCCAAGGCCGGACCACAGATACGCAGTATTTT
few,TRBJ2-7,TRBV29-1,TRBD1,CSATGTVGNEQYF,TGCAGCGCCACCGGGACAGTTGGTAACGAGCAGTACTTC
many,TRBJ1-5,TRBV6-2/TRBV6-3,-,CASSYGEWIQPQHF,TGTGCCAGCAGTTACGGTGAATGGATTCAGCCCCAGCATTTT
few,TRBJ2-1,TRBV24-1,TRBD1,CATSEGTGGYNEQFF,TGTGCCACCAGCGAAGGGACAGGGGGCTACAATGAGCAGTTCTTC
many,TRBJ1-6,TRBV7-2,TRBD1,CASSPDRGSEGSPLHF,TGTGCCAGCAGCCCAGACAGGGGCTCCGAGGGTTCACCCCTCCACTTT
many,TRBJ1-5,TRBV27,-,CASSLAGNNQPQHF,TGTGCCAGCAGTTTAGCAGGAAACAATCAGCCCCAGCATTTT
many,TRBJ2-7,TRBV6-1,TRBD1,CASSSLGAGGSYEQYF,TGTGCCAGCAGTTCGCTTGGAGCAGGGGGCTCCTACGAGCAGTACTTC
many,TRBJ1-1,TRBV7-2,-,CASSFQSRNTEAFF,TGTGCCAGCAGCTTCCAATCAAGGAACACTGAAGCTTTCTTT
many,TRBJ1-5,TRBV10-2,TRBD1,CASGQGARSNQPQHF,TGCGCCAGCGGACAGGGGGCGCGCAGCAATCAGCCCCAGCATTTT
-,TRBJ2-3,TRBV7-8,-,CASSGGRGSTDTQYF,TGTGCCAGCAGCGGGGGGAGGGGGAGCACAGATACGCAGTATTTT
many,TRBJ2-1,TRBV3-1,TRBD2,CASSRSSISGTTMNEQFF,TGTGCCAGCAGCCGCTCTTCGATATCCGGGACTACCATGAATGAGCAGTTCTTC
many,TRBJ2-3,TRBV5-5,-,CASTEHSQGPDTQYF,TGTGCCAGCACCGAACATTCCCAGGGGCCAGATACGCAGTATTTT
many,TRBJ2-7,TRBV7-9,-,CASRKTPNYEQYF,TGTGCCAGCAGAAAGACACCAAACTACGAGCAGTACTTC
few,TRBJ2-1,TRBV7-2,TRBD2,CASSSEATTSDSNEQFF,TGTGCCAGCAGTTCGGAAGCGACGACTAGCGATTCAAATGAGCAGTTCTTC
-,TRBJ1-2,TRBV6-2/TRBV6-3,-,CASELGRSNYGYTF,TGTGCCAGCGAACTGGGACGATCTAACTATGGCTACACCTTC